The 24 T cell receptor beta chains reported below all come from one sample, sequenced in a study of blood T cell repertoires in COVID-19. The assay was immunoSEQ multiplex PCR, and TCRdb's table has in-frame clones only and misses some. The table records some 140,000 clones, more than 75% of them present only once. The specimen was peripheral blood. These receptors were collected from a man in his sixties who had recovered from COVID-19.

V usage is TRBV7-6 and J usage is TRBJ2-5; 7 bases are a match to TRBD2. CDR1 is SGHVS and CDR2 is FNYEAQ in the germline V gene. The length of the CDR3 is 15 residues. The ends lost 1 base at V and 2 bases at J; junction bases unmatched: 4. This chain's CDR3 is CASSLVGEGQETQYF. The CDR3, as DNA: TGTGCCAGCAGCTTAGTGGGGGAGGGGCAAGAGACCCAGTACTTC.

This clone was detected only once. The J gene is TRBJ1-6, the V gene TRBV27, with 7 nucleotides matching TRBD1. The germline gives CDR1 MNHEY, CDR2 SMNVEV (reference sequence). This CDR3 has 17 amino acids. V lost 6 bases, J lost 6 bases, and 14 bases stayed unmatched. For the CDR3, the DNA is TGTGCCAGCAGCCTAAGGTGGGGTGACAGGGTTAATTCACCCCTCCACTTT. Amino acids: CASSLRWGDRVNSPLHF.

The chain uses TRBV6-2 or TRBV6-3 and TRBJ2-1, with D hard to call. CDR1 is MNHEY and CDR2 is SVGEGT in the germline V gene. The CDR3 contains 15 residues. V was clipped by 2 bases and J by 5 bases, with 13 bases between them. DNA for the CDR3: TGTGCCAGCAGTTACCCCCAGTCTTGGCACAATGAGCAGTTCTTC. Translated, it gives CASSYPQSWHNEQFF.

The J gene is TRBJ1-2, the V gene TRBV29-1; 9 bases agree with TRBD1. Unmatched junction bases numbered 9, after V lost 8 bases and J lost 8 bases. Germline CDR1 is SQVTM and CDR2 is ANQGSEA. The CDR3 is 12 amino acids. CDR3 sequence reads: CSTQGQGDGYTF. The DNA of the CDR3 is TGCAGCACCCAGGGACAGGGCGACGGCTACACCTTC.

This clone appeared many times. The rearrangement joins TRBV19 to TRBJ1-5, with 7 nucleotides matching TRBD1. The CDR3 loop spans 17 amino acids. CDR1 is LNHDA and CDR2 is SQIVND in the germline V gene (reference sequence). V was clipped by 5 bases and J by 2 bases; unmatched bases: 12. CDR3 nucleotides: TGTGCCAGTAGTCGGGACAGCGGCCGTATGGGCAATCAGCCCCAGCATTTT. Translated: CASSRDSGRMGNQPQHF.

This clone was seen a few times. V usage is TRBV24-1 and J usage is TRBJ2-1, with D possibly TRBD1 on 7 matching bases. The V gene lost 3 bases and the J gene lost 3 bases, with 14 bases spanning the gap. The CDR3 spans 16 residues. The germline V gene has CDR1 KGHDR and CDR2 SFDVKD. The CDR3 coding sequence is TGTGCCACCAGTGATCCAGGGGGGTCAAACTACAATGAGCAGTTCTTC. Translated: CATSDPGGSNYNEQFF.

The CDR3 is CASSRMTETDTQYF. CDR3 sequence (DNA): TGTGCCAGCAGCCGTATGACAGAGACAGATACGCAGTATTTT. The chain links TRBV7-9 to TRBJ2-3; tentatively, D is TRBD1 (5 bases). V dropped 5 bases and J dropped 3 bases, with 12 bases sitting between them. CDR3 length: 14 residues. Germline V gene lookup returns CDR1 SEHNR and CDR2 FQNEAQ (reference sequence).

This rearrangement joins TRBV5-4 to TRBJ2-5; the D is unclear. The CDR3 length is 14 residues. Trimming took off 4 bases at V and 5 bases at J, with 15 bases between the two ends. From germline, CDR1 is SGHNT and CDR2 YYREEE (reference sequence). The CDR3 region is CASSETGPGETQYF. The CDR3 DNA is TGTGCCAGCAGCGAAACCGGCCCCGGGGAGACCCAGTACTTC.

The chain employs TRBV20-1 and TRBJ2-5, with TRBD2 matching over 8 bases. The CDR3 has 11 amino acids. The germline gives CDR1 DFQATT, CDR2 SNEGSKA (reference sequence). V shed 8 bases and J 7 bases; nucleotides not matched to a gene: 6. The CDR3 DNA reads TGCAGTAGCGGGGGAGGGGGGACCCAGTACTTC. It codes for CSSGGGGTQYF.

In this sample, this clone turned up a few times. The V gene is TRBV30, the J gene TRBJ2-3; 7 nucleotides match TRBD2. The V gene's germline CDR1 is GTSNPN and CDR2 SVGIG (reference sequence). Losses at the gene ends were 7 bases for V and 5 bases for J; bases not matched to a gene: 9. The CDR3 has 13 amino acids. The CDR3 spells CASGRRERDTQYF. The CDR3, as DNA: TGTGCCTCGGGACGGCGGGAGAGAGATACGCAGTATTTT.

The CDR3 spells CASSLESGSYNEQFF. The CDR3 bases are TGCGCCAGCAGCTTGGAGAGCGGGAGCTACAATGAGCAGTTCTTC. The chain joins TRBV5-1 to TRBJ2-1; 8 positions agree with TRBD2. The CDR3 loop spans 15 amino acids. The junction had 2 bases not matched to a gene; V was cut back by 0 bases and J by 3 bases. The germline V gene has CDR1 SGHRS and CDR2 YFSETQ.

The V call is TRBV19, the J call TRBJ2-3, with 9 bases matching TRBD2. The germline V gene encodes CDR1 LNHDA and CDR2 SQIVND (reference sequence). This CDR3 contains 16 residues. With 3 bases clipped from V and 2 bases from J, the junction kept 6 bases outside the gene matches. CDR3 bases: TGTGCCAGTAGTATGGGGCTAGCGGGGACCACAGATACGCAGTATTTT. It encodes CASSMGLAGTTDTQYF.

This chain uses TRBV7-2 with TRBJ2-1; 8 bases agree with TRBD1. The J segment lost 6 bases and the V segment lost 1 base, leaving 5 bases of the junction unmatched. This CDR3 comprises 15 residues. Germline V CDR1 and CDR2: SGHTA, FQGNSA. CDR3 DNA: TGTGCCAGCAGCTTAGGGGGACAGGTTCTCAATGAGCAGTTCTTC. It is translated as CASSLGGQVLNEQFF.

The chain employs TRBV19 and TRBJ2-1; 7 bases map to TRBD1. Germline lookup yields CDR1 LNHDA and CDR2 SQIVND (reference sequence). Losses at the gene ends were 4 bases for V and 2 bases for J; bases not matched to a gene: 11. The CDR3 is 17 residues long. This CDR3 reads CASSTPRGQPPYNEQFF. DNA of the CDR3: TGTGCCAGTAGTACCCCCCGGGGACAGCCCCCCTACAATGAGCAGTTCTTC.

The chain employs TRBV2 and TRBJ2-3; weak D call: TRBD2 (6 bases). The V end lost 5 bases, the J end lost 10 bases, and 16 bases lay between the germline ends. This CDR3 is built from 13 residues. Germline CDR1 and CDR2: SNHLY and FYNNEI. The CDR3 coding sequence is TGTGCCAGCAGTCTTTCCAGGGACTCTTCGCAGTATTTT. This codes for CASSLSRDSSQYF.

This clone was counted at least ten times. The chain joins TRBV19 to TRBJ2-2; 8 positions agree with TRBD2. The CDR3 spans 15 residues. In germline, CDR1 is LNHDA, CDR2 SQIVND (reference sequence). The V and J ends lost 7 bases and 5 bases, in that order; junction bases with no gene match: 9. The CDR3 protein is CASTLTGGTTGELFF. CDR3 nucleotides: TGTGCCAGTACCCTAACGGGGGGGACTACCGGGGAGCTGTTTTTT.

This sequence joins TRBV7-3 and TRBJ2-2; perhaps TRBD1 as D (6 bases). The germline CDR1 and CDR2 sequences are SGHTA and FQGTGA. This CDR3 comprises 15 residues. V was pared by 0 bases and J by 5 bases, with 10 bases between. Here the CDR3 reads CASSLTQGSTGELFF. CDR3 nucleotide sequence: TGTGCCAGCAGCTTAACACAGGGTTCGACCGGGGAGCTGTTTTTT.

J is TRBJ2-2 and V is TRBV7-2, with D perhaps matching TRBD1 (5 bases). Germline values: CDR1 SGHTA, CDR2 FQGNSA. The V end lost 1 base, the J end lost 7 bases, and 13 bases lay between the germline ends. This CDR3 has 15 amino acids. The DNA for the CDR3 is TGTGCCAGCAGCTTAGGAGCCAGGGTGTACGGGGAGCTGTTTTTT. Translated: CASSLGARVYGELFF.

The sample holds one count of this clone. The chain links TRBV11-2 to TRBJ2-1; 9 nucleotides line up with TRBD1. The CDR3 runs to 13 residues. Trimming at V came to 5 bases and at J to 9 bases, leaving 5 bases not matched to a gene. The germline gives CDR1 SGHAT, CDR2 FQNNGV. The CDR3 loop reads CASSLDRGAEQFF. CDR3 in DNA: TGTGCCAGCAGCCTGGACAGGGGCGCTGAGCAGTTCTTC.

The V call is TRBV9, the J call TRBJ2-7, with 11 bases fitting TRBD1. Germline-derived CDR1 and CDR2 are SGDLS and YYNGEE. This CDR3 has 12 amino acids. J was trimmed by 3 bases and V by 7 bases; bases with no gene match: 0. The CDR3 DNA reads TGTGCCAGCGGGACAGGGGGCTACGAGCAGTACTTC. This gives the protein CASGTGGYEQYF.

This clone occurred once. The chain links TRBV2 to TRBJ1-2; 8 positions match TRBD1. The CDR3 has 14 residues. CDR1 is SNHLY and CDR2 is FYNNEI in the germline V gene. The trim removed 6 bases at V and 0 bases at J, leaving 3 bases unmatched. The CDR3 reads CASRDRASNYGYTF. As DNA, the CDR3 is TGTGCCAGCAGGGACAGGGCCTCTAACTATGGCTACACCTTC.

The chain employs TRBV4-1 and TRBJ1-5; possible D gene TRBD1, 5 bases. Germline loops: CDR1 MGHRA, CDR2 YSYEKL. The length of the CDR3 is 15 residues. Trimming stripped 6 bases from V and 7 bases from J, with 19 bases between. CDR3 in DNA: TGCGCCAGCAGTTGGAGGGAGGGGAGAGAACAGCCCCAGCATTTT. Translated, it gives CASSWREGREQPQHF.

V and J are TRBV7-2 and TRBJ1-5, with 11 nucleotides matching TRBD1. The CDR3 totals 15 residues. V lost 5 bases and J lost 6; bases outside the gene matches: 6. The germline V gene has CDR1 SGHTA and CDR2 FQGNSA. CDR3 region: CASSPGTGGGQPQHF. CDR3 DNA sequence: TGTGCCAGCAGCCCTGGGACAGGGGGGGGTCAGCCCCAGCATTTT.

The V gene is TRBV2, the J gene TRBJ2-7, with D possibly TRBD1 on 6 matching bases. In germline, CDR1 is SNHLY, CDR2 FYNNEI. Trimming shortened V by 7 bases and J by 6 bases, and 16 bases separated the two germline ends. There are 13 residues in the CDR3. The CDR3 loop is CASIRDTGVEQYF. CDR3 coding DNA: TGTGCCAGCATCCGGGACACTGGGGTCGAGCAGTACTTC.